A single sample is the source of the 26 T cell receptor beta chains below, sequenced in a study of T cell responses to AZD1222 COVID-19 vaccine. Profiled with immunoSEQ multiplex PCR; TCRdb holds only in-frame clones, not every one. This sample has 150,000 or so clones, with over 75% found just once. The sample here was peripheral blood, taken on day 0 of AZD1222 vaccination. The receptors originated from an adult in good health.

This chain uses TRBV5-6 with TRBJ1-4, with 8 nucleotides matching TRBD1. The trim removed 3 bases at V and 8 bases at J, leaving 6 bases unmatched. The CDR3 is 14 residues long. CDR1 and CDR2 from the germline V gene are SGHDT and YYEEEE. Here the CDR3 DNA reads TGTGCCAGCAGCTGGGGGGACAGGCCGGAAAAACTGTTTTTT. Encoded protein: CASSWGDRPEKLFF.

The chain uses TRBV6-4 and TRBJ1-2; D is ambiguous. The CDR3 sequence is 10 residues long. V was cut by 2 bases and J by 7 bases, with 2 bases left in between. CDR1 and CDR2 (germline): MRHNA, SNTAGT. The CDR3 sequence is CASSDGGYTF. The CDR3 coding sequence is TGTGCCAGCAGTGACGGTGGCTACACCTTC.

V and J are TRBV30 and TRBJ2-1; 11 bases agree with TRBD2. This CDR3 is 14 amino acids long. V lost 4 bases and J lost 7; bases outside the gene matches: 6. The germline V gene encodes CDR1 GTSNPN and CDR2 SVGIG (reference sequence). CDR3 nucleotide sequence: TGTGCCTGGAAACCGGGACTAGCGGTTAATGAGCAGTTCTTC. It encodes CAWKPGLAVNEQFF.

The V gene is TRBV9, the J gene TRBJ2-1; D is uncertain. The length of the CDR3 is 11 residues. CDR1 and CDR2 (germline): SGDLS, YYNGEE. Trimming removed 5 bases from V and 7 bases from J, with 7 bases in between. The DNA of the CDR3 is TGTGCCAGCAGTGTTGAGAATGAGCAGTTCTTC. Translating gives CASSVENEQFF.

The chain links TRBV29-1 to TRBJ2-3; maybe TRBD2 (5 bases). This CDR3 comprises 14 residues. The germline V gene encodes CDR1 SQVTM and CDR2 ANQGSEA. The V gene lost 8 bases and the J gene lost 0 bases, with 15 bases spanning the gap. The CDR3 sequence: CSSERTLSTDTQYF. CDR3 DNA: TGCAGCTCCGAACGGACTCTTAGCACAGATACGCAGTATTTT.

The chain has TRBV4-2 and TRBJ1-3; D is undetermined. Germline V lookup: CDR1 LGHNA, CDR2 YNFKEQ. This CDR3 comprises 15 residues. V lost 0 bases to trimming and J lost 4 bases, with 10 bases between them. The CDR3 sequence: CASSQDLPPGNTIYF. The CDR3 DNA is TGTGCCAGCAGCCAAGATCTTCCCCCCGGAAACACCATATATTTT.

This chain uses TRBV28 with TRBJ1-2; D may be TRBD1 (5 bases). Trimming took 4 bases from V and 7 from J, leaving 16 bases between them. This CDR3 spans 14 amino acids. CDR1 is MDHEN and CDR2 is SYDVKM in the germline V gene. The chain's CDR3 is CASSYLGGTPGYTF. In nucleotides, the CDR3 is TGTGCCAGCAGTTACCTGGGGGGGACGCCTGGCTACACCTTC.

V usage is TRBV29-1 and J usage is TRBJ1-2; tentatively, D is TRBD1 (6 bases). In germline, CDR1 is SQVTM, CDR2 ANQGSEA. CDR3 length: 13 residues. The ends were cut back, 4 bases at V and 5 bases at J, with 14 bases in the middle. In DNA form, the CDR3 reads TGCAGCGTTGTTGGGGACACCAGTTATGGCTACACCTTC. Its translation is CSVVGDTSYGYTF. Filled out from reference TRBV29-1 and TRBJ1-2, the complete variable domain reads SAVISQKPSRDICQRGTSLTIQCQVDSQVTMMFWYRQQPGQSLTLIATANQGSEATYESGFVIDKFPISRPNLTFSTLTVSNMSPEDSSIYLCSVVGDTSYGYTFGSGTRLTVV.

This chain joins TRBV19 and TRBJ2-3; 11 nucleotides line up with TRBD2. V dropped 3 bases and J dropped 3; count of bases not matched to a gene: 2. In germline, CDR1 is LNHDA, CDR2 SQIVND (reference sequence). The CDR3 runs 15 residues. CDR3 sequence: CASSMTSGVTDTQYF. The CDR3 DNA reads TGTGCCAGTAGTATGACTAGCGGGGTTACAGATACGCAGTATTTT.

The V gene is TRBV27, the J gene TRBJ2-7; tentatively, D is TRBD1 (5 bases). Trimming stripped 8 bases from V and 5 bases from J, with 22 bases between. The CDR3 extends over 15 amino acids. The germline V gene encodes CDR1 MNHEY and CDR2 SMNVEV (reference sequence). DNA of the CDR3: TGTGCCAGCGGGGTATGGGGCGCTGGTATTGACGAGCAGTACTTC. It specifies CASGVWGAGIDEQYF.

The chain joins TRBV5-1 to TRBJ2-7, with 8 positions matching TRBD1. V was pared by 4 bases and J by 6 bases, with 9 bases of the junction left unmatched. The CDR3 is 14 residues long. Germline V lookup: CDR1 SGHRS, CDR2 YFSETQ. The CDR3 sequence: CASSPDRADPEQYF. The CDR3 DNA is TGCGCCAGCAGCCCGGACAGGGCGGACCCCGAGCAGTACTTC.

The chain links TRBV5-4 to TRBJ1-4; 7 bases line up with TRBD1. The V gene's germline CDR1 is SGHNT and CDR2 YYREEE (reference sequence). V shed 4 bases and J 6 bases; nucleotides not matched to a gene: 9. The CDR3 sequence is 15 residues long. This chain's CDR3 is CASSLSTGWDEKLFF. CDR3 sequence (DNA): TGTGCCAGCAGCCTCTCGACAGGGTGGGATGAAAAACTGTTTTTT.

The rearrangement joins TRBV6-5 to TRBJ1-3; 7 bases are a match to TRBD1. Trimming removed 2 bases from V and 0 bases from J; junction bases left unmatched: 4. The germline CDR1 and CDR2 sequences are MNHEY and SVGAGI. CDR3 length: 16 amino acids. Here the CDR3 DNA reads TGTGCCAGCAGTTACGACAGGGTACGCTCTGGAAACACCATATATTTT. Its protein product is CASSYDRVRSGNTIYF.

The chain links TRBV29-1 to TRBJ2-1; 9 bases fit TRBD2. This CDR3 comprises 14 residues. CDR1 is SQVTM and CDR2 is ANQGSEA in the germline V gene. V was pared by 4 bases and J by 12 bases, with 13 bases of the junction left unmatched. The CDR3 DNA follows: TGCAGCGTTGTTGAGACTAGCGGAGGGGCGGGGCAGTTCTTC. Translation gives CSVVETSGGAGQFF.

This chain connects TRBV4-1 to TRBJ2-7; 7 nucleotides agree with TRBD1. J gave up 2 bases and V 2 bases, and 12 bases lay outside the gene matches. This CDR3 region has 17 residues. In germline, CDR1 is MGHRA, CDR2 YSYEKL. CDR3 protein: CASSQTTGTELAYEQYF. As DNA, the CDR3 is TGCGCCAGCAGCCAAACAACCGGGACAGAATTAGCCTACGAGCAGTACTTC.

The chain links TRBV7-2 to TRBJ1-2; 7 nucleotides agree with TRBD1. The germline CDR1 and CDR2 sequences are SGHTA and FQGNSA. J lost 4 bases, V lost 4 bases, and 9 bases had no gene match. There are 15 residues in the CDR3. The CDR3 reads CASSSRPTGPYGYTF. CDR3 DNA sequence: TGTGCCAGCAGCTCGCGCCCGACAGGGCCCTATGGCTACACCTTC.

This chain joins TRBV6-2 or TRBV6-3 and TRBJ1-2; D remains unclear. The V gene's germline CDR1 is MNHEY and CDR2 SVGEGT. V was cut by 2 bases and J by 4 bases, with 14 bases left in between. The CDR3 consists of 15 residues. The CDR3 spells CASSYGEDSVYGYTF. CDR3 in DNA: TGTGCCAGCAGTTACGGGGAGGATAGCGTCTATGGCTACACCTTC.

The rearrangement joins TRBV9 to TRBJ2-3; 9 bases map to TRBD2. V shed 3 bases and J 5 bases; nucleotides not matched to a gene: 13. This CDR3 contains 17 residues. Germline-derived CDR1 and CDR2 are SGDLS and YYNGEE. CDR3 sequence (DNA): TGTGCCAGCAGCGGAGGTGTGGGCGGGGGGGCCTTAGATACGCAGTATTTT. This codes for CASSGGVGGGALDTQYF.

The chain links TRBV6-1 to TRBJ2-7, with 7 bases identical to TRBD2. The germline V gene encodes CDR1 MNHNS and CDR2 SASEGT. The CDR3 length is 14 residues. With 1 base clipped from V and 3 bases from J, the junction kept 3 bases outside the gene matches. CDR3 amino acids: CASSEGRDYYEQYF. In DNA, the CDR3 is TGTGCCAGCAGTGAAGGGAGGGACTACTACGAGCAGTACTTC.

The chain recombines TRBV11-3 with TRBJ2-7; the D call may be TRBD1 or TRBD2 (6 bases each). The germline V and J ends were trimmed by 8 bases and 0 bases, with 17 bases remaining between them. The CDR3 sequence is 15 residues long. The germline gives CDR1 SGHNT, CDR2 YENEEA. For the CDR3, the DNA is TGTGCCAGCGAAGAGGGGGGACGGCCCTCCTACGAGCAGTACTTC. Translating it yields CASEEGGRPSYEQYF.

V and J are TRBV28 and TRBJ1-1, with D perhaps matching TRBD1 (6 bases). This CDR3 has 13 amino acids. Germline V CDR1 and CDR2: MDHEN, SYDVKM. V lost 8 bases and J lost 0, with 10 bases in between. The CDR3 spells CASQQGMNTEAFF. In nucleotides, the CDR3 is TGTGCCAGCCAACAGGGCATGAACACTGAAGCTTTCTTT.

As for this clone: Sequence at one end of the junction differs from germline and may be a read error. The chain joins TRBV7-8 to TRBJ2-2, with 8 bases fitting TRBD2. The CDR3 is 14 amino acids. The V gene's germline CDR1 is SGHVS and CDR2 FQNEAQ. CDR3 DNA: TGTGCCAGCAGCTTAATCAGCGGGGGACGGGGAGCTGTTTTT. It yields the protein CASSLISGGRGAVF.

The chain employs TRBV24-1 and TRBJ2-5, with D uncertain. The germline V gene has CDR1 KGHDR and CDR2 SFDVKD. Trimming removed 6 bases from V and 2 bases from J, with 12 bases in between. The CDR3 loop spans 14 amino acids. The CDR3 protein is CATSTHGLQETQYF. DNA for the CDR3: TGTGCCACCAGTACCCATGGCCTACAAGAGACCCAGTACTTC.

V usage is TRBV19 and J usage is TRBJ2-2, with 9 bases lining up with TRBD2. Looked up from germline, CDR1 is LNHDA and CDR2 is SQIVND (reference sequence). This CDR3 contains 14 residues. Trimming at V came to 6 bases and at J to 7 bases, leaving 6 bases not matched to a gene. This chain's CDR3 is CASRRGLAGGELFF. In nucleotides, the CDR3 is TGTGCCAGTAGAAGGGGACTAGCAGGCGGGGAGCTGTTTTTT.

The CDR3 loop is CASKSKTAGYGYTF. CDR3 DNA sequence: TGTGCCAGTAAAAGTAAGACAGCGGGCTATGGCTACACCTTC. The rearrangement links TRBV19 to TRBJ1-2; D might be TRBD1 (5 bases). The CDR3 runs to 14 residues. Germline lookup yields CDR1 LNHDA and CDR2 SQIVND (reference sequence). The V end was cut by 7 bases, the J end by 4 bases, with 16 bases between. The complete variable domain, with remaining parts taken from reference TRBV19 and TRBJ1-2, reads DGGITQSPKYLFRKEGQNVTLSCEQNLNHDAMYWYRQDPGQGLRLIYYSQIVNDFQKGDIAEGYSVSREKKESFPLTVTSAQKNPTAFYLCASKSKTAGYGYTFGSGTRLTVV.

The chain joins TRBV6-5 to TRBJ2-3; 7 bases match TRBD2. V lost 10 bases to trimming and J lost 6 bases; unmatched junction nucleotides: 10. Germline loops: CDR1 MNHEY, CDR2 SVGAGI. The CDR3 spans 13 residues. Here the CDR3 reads CATNGLGADTQYF. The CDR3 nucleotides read TGTGCCACCAATGGACTAGGGGCGGATACGCAGTATTTT.